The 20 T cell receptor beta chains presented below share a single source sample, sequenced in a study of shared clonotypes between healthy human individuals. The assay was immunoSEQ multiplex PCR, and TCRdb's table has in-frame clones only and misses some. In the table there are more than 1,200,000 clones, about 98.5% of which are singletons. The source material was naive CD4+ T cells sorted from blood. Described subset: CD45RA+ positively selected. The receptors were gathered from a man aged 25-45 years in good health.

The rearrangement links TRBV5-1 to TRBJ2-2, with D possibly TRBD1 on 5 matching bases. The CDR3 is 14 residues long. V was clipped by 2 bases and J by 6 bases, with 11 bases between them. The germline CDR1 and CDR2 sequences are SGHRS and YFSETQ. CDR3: CASSLVRGSGELFF. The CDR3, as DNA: TGCGCCAGCAGCTTAGTTAGGGGCTCCGGGGAGCTGTTTTTT.

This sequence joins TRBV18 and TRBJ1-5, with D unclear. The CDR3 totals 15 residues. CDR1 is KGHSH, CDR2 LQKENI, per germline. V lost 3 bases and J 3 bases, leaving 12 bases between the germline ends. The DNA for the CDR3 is TGTGCCAGCTCACCTATAAGGGCTCCCAATCAGCCCCAGCATTTT. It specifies CASSPIRAPNQPQHF.

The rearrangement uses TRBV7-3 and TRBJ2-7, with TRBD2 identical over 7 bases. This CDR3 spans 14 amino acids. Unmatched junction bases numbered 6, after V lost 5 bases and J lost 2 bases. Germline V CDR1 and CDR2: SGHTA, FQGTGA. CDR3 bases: TGTGCCAGCAGCCCTCGAGCGGGACCCTACGAGCAGTACTTC. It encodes CASSPRAGPYEQYF. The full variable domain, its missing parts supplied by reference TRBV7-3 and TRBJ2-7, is GAGVSQTPSNKVTEKGKYVELRCDPISGHTALYWYRQSLGQGPEFLIYFQGTGAADDSGLPNDRFFAVRPEGSVSTLKIQRTERGDSAVYLCASSPRAGPYEQYFGPGTRLTVT.

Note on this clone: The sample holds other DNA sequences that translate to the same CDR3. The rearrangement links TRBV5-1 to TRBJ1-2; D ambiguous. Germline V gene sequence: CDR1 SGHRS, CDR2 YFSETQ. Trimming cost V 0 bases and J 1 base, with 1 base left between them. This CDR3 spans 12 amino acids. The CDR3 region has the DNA TGCGCCAGCAGCTTGGATAACTATGGCTACACCTTC. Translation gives CASSLDNYGYTF.

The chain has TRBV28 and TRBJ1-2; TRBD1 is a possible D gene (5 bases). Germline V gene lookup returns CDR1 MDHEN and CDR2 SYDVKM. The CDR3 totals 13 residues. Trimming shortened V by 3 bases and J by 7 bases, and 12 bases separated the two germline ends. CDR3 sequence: CASSFRGVAGYTF. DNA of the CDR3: TGTGCCAGCAGTTTCAGAGGGGTGGCTGGCTACACCTTC.

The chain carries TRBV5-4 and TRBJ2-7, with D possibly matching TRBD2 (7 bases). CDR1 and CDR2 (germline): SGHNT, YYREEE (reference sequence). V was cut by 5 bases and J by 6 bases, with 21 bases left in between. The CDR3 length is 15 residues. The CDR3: CASRSSRGPGSEQYF. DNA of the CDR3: TGTGCCAGCAGATCCTCGCGGGGGCCAGGTTCCGAGCAGTACTTC.

CDR3 in amino acids: CASSLTLPGLASGRESGELFF. The CDR3 DNA reads TGTGCCAGCAGCTTAACGCTTCCCGGACTAGCTAGCGGGAGAGAGTCCGGGGAGCTGTTTTTT. V usage is TRBV7-3 and J usage is TRBJ2-2; TRBD2 matches at 10 bases. Germline CDR1 and CDR2: SGHTA and FQGTGA. The CDR3 extends over 21 amino acids. Germline trimming cut 0 bases from V and 6 bases from J; bases unmatched to any gene: 19.

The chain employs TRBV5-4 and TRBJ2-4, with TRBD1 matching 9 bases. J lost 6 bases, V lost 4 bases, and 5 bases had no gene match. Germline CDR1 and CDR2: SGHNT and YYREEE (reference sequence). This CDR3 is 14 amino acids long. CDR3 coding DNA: TGTGCCAGCAGCGGGGGACAGGGTCGAAACATTCAGTACTTC. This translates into CASSGGQGRNIQYF.

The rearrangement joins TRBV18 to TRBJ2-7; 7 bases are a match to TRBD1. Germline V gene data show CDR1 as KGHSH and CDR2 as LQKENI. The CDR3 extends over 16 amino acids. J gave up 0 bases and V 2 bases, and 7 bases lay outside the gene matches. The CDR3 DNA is TGTGCCAGCTCACCATCAGGGGGAGTGACCTCCTACGAGCAGTACTTC. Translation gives CASSPSGGVTSYEQYF.

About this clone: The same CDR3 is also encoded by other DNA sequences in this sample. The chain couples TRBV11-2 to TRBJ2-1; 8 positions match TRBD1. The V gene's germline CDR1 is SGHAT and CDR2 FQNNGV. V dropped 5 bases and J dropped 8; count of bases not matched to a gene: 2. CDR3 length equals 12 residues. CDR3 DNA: TGTGCCAGCAGCAGACAGGGGTATGAGCAGTTCTTC. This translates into CASSRQGYEQFF.

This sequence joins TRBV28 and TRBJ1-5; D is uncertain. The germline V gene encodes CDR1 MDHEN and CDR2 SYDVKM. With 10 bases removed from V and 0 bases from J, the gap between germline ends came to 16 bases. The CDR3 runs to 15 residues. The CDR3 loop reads CATRQGLTSNQPQHF. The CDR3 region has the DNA TGTGCCACCCGACAAGGACTTACTAGCAATCAGCCCCAGCATTTT. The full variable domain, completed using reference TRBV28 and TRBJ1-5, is DVKVTQSSRYLVKRTGEKVFLECVQDMDHENMFWYRQDPGLGLRLIYFSYDVKMKEKGDIPEGYSVSREKKERFSLILESASTNQTSMYLCATRQGLTSNQPQHFGDGTRLSIL.

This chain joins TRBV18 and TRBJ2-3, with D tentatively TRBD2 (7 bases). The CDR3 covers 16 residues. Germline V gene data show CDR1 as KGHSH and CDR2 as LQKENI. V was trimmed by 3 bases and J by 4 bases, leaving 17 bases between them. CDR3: CASSPLGGASADTQYF. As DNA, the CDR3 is TGTGCCAGCTCACCGTTAGGGGGGGCATCCGCAGATACGCAGTATTTT.

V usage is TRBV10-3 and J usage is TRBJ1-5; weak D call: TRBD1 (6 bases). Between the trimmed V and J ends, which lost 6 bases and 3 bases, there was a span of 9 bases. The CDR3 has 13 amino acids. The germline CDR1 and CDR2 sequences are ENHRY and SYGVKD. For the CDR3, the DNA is TGTGCCATCAGCTGGGACAACAATCAGCCCCAGCATTTT. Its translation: CAISWDNNQPQHF.

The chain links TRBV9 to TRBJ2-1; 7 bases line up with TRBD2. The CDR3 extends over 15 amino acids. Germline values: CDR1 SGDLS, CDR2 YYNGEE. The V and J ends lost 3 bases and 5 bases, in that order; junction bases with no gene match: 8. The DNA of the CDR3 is TGTGCCAGCAGCGCCTTCCGGACTAGGGACAATGAGCAGTTCTTC. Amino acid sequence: CASSAFRTRDNEQFF.

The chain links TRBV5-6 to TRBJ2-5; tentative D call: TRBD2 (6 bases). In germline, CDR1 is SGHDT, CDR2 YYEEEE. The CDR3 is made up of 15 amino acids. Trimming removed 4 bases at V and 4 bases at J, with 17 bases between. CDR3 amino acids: CASSPSASWGETQYF. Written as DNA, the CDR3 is TGTGCCAGCAGCCCTAGCGCCTCTTGGGGAGAGACCCAGTACTTC.

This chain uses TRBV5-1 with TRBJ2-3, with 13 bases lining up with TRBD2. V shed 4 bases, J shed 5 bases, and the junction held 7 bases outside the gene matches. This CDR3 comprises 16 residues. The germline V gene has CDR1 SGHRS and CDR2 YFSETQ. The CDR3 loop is CASSPGLAGSVDTQYF. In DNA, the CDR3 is TGCGCCAGCAGCCCGGGACTAGCGGGATCGGTAGATACGCAGTATTTT. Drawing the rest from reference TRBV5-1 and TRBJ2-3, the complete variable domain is KAGVTQTPRYLIKTRGQQVTLSCSPISGHRSVSWYQQTPGQGLQFLFEYFSETQRNKGNFPGRFSGRQFSNSRSEMNVSTLELGDSALYLCASSPGLAGSVDTQYFGPGTRLTVL.

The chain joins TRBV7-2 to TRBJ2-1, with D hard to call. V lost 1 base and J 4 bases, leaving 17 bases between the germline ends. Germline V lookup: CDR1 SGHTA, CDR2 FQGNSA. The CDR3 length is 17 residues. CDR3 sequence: CASSLVIAAAAYNEQFF. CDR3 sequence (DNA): TGTGCCAGCAGCTTAGTCATCGCGGCCGCAGCGTACAATGAGCAGTTCTTC.

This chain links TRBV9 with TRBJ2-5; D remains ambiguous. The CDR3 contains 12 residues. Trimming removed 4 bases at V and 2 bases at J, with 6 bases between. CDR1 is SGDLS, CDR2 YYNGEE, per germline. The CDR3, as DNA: TGTGCCAGCAGCAACTCACAAGAGACCCAGTACTTC. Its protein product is CASSNSQETQYF.

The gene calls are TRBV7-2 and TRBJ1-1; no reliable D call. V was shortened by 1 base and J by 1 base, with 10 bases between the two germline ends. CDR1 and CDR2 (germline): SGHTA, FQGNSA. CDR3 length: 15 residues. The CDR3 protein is CASSLVRSANTEAFF. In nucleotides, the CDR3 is TGTGCCAGCAGCTTAGTGAGGTCGGCGAACACTGAAGCTTTCTTT.

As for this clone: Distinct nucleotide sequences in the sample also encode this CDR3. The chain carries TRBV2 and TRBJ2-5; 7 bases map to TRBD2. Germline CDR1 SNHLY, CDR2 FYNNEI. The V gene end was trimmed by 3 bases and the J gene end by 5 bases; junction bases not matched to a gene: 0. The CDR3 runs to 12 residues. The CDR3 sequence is CASSDGGETQYF. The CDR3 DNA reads TGTGCCAGCAGTGACGGGGGGGAGACCCAGTACTTC.